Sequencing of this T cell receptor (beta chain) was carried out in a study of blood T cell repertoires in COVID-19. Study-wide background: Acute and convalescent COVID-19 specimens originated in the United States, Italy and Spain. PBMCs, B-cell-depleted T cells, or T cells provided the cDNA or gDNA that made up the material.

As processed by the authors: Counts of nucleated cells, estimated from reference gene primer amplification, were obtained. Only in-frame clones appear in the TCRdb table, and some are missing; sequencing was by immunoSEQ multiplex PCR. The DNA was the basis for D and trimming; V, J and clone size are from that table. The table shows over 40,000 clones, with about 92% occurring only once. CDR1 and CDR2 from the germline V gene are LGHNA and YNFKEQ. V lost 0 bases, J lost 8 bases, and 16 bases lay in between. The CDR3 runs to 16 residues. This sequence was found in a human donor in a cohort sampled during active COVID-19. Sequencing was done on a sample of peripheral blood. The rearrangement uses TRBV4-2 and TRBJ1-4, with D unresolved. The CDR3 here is CASSQEESGRGEKLFF. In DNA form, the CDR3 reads TGTGCCAGCAGCCAAGAAGAGTCGGGGAGAGGCGAAAAACTGTTTTTT.